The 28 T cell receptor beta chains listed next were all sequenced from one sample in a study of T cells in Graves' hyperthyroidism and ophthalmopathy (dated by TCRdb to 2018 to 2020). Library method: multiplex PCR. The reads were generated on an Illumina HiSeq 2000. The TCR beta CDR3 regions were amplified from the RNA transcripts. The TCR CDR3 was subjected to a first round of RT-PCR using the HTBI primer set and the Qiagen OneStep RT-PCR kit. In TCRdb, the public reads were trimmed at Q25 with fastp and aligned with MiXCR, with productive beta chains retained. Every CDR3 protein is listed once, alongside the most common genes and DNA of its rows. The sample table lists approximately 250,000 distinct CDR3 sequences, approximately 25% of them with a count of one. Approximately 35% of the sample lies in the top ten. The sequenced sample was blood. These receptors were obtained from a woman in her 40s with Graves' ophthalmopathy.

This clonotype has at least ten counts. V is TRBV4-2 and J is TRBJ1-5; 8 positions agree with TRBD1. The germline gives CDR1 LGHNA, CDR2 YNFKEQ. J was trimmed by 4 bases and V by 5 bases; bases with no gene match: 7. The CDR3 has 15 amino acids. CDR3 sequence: CASSEAGGMNQPQHF. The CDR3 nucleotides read TGTGCCAGCAGCGAGGCAGGGGGCATGAATCAGCCCCAGCATTTT.

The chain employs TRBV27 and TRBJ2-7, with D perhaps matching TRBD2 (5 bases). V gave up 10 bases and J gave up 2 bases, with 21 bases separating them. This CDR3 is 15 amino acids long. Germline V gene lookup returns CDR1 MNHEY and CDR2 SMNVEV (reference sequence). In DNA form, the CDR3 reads TGTGCCACCAAGTCGACGCCCGGAGGAGCCTACGAGCAGTACTTC. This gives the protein CATKSTPGGAYEQYF.

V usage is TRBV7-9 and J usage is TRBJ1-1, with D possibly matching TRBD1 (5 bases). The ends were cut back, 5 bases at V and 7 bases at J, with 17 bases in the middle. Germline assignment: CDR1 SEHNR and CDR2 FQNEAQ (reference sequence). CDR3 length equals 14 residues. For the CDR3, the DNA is TGTGCCAGCAGCGACACACGGGGGGGAGGTGAAGCTTTCTTT. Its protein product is CASSDTRGGGEAFF. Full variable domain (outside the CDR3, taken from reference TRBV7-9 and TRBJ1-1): DTGVSQNPRHKITKRGQNVTFRCDPISEHNRLYWYRQTLGQGPEFLTYFQNEAQLEKSRLLSDRFSAERPKGSFSTLEIQRTEQGDSAMYLCASSDTRGGGEAFFGQGTRLTVV.

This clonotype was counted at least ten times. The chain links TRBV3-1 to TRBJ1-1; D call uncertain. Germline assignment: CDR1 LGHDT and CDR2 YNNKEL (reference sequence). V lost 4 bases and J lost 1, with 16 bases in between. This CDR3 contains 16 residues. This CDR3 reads CASSPEIGIQNTEAFF. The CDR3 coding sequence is TGTGCCAGCAGCCCCGAGATCGGGATCCAGAACACTGAAGCTTTCTTT.

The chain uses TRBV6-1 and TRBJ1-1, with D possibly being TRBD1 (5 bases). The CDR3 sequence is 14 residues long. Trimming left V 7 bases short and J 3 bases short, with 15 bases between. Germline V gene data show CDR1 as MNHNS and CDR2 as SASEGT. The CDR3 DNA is TGTGCCAGCACCCAGGGTTGGGAGTACACTGAAGCTTTCTTT. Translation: CASTQGWEYTEAFF.

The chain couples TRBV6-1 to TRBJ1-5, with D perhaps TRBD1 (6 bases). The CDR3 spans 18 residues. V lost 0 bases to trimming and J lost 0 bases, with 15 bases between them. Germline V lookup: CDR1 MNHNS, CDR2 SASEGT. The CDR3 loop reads CASSEALRQEYSNQPQHF. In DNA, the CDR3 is TGTGCCAGCAGTGAAGCGCTGCGACAGGAATATAGCAATCAGCCCCAGCATTTT.

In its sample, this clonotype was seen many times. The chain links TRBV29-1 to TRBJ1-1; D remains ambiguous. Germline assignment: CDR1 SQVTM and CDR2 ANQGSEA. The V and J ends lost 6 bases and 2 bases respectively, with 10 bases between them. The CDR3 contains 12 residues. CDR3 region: CSVSQFNTEAFF. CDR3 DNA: TGCAGCGTGAGTCAGTTCAACACTGAAGCTTTCTTT.

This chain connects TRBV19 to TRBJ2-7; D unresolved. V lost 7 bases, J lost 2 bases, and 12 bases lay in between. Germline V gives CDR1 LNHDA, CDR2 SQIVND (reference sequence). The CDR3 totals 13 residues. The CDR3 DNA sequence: TGTGCCAGTACGGCTAACCCACCCTACGAGCAGTACTTC. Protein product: CASTANPPYEQYF. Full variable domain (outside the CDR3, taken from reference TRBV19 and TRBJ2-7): DGGITQSPKYLFRKEGQNVTLSCEQNLNHDAMYWYRQDPGQGLRLIYYSQIVNDFQKGDIAEGYSVSREKKESFPLTVTSAQKNPTAFYLCASTANPPYEQYFGPGTRLTVT.

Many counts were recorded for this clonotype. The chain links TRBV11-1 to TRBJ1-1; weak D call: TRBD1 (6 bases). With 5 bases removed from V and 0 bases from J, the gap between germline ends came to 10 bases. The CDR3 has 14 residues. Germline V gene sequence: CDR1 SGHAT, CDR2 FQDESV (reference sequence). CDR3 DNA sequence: TGTGCCAGCAGCCCCGGGACAATGAACACTGAAGCTTTCTTT. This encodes CASSPGTMNTEAFF.

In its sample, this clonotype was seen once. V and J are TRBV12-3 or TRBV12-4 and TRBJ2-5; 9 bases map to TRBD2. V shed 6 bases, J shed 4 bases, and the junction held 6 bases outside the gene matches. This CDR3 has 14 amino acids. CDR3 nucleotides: TGTGCCAGCAGCTCCGGGACTAGCCTAGAGACCCAGTACTTC. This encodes CASSSGTSLETQYF.

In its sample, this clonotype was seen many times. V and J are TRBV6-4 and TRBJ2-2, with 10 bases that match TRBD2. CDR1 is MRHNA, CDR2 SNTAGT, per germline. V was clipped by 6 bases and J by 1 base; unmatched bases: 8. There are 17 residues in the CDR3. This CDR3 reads CASRAGGPFGNTGELFF. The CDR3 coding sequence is TGTGCCAGCAGAGCGGGAGGGCCTTTTGGGAACACCGGGGAGCTGTTTTTT.

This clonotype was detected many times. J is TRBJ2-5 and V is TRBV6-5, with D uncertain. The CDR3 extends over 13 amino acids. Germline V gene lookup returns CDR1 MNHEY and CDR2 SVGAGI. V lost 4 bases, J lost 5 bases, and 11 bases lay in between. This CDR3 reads CASSLPSEETQYF. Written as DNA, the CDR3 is TGTGCCAGCAGTTTACCGAGTGAGGAGACCCAGTACTTC.

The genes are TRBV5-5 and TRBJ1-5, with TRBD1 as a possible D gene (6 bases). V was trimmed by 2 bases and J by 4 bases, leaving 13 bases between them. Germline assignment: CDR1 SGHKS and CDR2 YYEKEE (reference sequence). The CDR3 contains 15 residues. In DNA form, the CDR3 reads TGTGCCAGCAGCTTAGCCGGGACACGGAATCAGCCCCAGCATTTT. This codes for CASSLAGTRNQPQHF.

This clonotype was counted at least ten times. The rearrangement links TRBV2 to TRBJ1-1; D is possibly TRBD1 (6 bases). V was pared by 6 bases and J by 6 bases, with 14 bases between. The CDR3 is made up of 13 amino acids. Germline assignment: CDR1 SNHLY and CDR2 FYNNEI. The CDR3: CASRARGLAEAFF. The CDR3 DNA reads TGTGCCAGCAGGGCCAGGGGCTTGGCTGAAGCTTTCTTT.

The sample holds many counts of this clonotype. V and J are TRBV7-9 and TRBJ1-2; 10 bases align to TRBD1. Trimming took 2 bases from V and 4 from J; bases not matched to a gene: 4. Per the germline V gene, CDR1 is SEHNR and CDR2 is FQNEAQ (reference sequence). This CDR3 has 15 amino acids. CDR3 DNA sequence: TGTGCCAGCAGCTTATCGGGACAGGGGTCCTATGGCTACACCTTC. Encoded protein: CASSLSGQGSYGYTF.

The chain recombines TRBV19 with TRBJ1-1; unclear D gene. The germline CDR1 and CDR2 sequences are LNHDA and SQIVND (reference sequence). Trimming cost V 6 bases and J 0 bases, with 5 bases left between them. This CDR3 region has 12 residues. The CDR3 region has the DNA TGTGCCAGTAGAGAGTTGAACACTGAAGCTTTCTTT. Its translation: CASRELNTEAFF. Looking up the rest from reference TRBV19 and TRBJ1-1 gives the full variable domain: DGGITQSPKYLFRKEGQNVTLSCEQNLNHDAMYWYRQDPGQGLRLIYYSQIVNDFQKGDIAEGYSVSREKKESFPLTVTSAQKNPTAFYLCASRELNTEAFFGQGTRLTVV.

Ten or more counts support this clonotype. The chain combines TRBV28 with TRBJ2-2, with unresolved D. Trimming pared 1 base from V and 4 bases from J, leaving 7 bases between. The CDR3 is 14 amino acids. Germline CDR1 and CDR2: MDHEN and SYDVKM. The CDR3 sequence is CASSLFQSTGELFF. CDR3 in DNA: TGTGCCAGCAGTTTATTTCAGAGCACCGGGGAGCTGTTTTTT.

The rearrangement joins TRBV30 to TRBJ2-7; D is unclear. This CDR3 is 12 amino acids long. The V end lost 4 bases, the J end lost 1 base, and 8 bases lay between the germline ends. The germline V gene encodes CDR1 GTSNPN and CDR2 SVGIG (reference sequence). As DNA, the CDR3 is TGTGCCTGGAAGGTCACTTCCTACGAGCAGTACTTC. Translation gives CAWKVTSYEQYF.

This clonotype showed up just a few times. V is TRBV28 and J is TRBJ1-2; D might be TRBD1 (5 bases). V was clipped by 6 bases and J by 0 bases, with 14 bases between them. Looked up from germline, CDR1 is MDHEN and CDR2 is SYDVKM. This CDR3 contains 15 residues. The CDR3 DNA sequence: TGTGCCAGCAGATTTAAAACAGGAACTAACTATGGCTACACCTTC. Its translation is CASRFKTGTNYGYTF.

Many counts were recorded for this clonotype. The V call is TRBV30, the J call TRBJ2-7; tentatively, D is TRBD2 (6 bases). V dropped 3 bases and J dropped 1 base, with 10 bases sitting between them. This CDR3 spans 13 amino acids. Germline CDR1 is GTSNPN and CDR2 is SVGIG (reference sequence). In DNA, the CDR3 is TGTGCCTGGAGCACCGGGACTTCCTACGAGCAGTACTTC. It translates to CAWSTGTSYEQYF.

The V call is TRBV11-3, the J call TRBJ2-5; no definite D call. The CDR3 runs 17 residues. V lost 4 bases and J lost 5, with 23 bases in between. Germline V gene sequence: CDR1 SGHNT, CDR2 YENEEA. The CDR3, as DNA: TGTGCCAGCAGCTCTGATTCAGGAAGAGGAGAGACGGAGACCCAGTACTTC. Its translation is CASSSDSGRGETETQYF.

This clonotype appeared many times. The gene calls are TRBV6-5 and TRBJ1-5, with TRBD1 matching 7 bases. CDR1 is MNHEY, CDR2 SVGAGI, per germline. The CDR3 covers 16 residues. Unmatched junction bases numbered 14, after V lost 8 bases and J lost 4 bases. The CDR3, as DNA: TGTGCCAGCGCAGCAGCTTCCAGGGGGGGGAATCAGCCCCAGCATTTT. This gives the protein CASAAASRGGNQPQHF.

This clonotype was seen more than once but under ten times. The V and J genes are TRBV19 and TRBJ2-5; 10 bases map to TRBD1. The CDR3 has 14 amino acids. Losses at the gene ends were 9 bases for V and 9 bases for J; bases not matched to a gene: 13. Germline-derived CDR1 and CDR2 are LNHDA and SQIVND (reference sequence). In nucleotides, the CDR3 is TGTGCCAGCCGGGACAGGGGCTTGGGGAGTCCCCAGTACTTC. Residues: CASRDRGLGSPQYF.

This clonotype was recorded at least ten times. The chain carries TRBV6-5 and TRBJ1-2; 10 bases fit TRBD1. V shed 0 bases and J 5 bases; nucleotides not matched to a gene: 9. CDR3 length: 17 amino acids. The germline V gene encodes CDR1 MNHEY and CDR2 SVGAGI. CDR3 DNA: TGTGCCAGCAGTTACTCGGAAACCGGGACAGGGGTATATGGCTACACCTTC. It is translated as CASSYSETGTGVYGYTF.

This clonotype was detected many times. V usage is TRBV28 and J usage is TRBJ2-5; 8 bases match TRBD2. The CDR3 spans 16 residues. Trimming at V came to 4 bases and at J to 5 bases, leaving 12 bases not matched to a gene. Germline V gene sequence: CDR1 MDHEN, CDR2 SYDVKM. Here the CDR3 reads CASSSNPGLVRETQYF. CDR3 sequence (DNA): TGTGCCAGCAGTTCGAATCCGGGACTAGTGCGGGAGACCCAGTACTTC.

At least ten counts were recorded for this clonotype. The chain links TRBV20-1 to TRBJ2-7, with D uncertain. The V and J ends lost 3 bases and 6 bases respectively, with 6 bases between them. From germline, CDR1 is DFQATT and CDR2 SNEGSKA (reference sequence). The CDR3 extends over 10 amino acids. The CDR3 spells CSASQSEQYF. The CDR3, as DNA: TGCAGTGCTAGCCAGAGCGAGCAGTACTTC.

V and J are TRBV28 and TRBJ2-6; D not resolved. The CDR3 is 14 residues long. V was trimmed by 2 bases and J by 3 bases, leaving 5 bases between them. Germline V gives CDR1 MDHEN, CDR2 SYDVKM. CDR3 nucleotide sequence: TGTGCCAGCAGTTTAGGTCGTGGGGCCAACGTCCTGACTTTC. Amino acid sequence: CASSLGRGANVLTF.

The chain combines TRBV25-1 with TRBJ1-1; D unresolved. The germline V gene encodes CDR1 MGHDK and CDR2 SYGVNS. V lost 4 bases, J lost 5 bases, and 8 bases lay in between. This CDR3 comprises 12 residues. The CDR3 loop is CASSVLETEAFF. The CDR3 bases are TGTGCCAGCAGTGTTCTAGAGACTGAAGCTTTCTTT.